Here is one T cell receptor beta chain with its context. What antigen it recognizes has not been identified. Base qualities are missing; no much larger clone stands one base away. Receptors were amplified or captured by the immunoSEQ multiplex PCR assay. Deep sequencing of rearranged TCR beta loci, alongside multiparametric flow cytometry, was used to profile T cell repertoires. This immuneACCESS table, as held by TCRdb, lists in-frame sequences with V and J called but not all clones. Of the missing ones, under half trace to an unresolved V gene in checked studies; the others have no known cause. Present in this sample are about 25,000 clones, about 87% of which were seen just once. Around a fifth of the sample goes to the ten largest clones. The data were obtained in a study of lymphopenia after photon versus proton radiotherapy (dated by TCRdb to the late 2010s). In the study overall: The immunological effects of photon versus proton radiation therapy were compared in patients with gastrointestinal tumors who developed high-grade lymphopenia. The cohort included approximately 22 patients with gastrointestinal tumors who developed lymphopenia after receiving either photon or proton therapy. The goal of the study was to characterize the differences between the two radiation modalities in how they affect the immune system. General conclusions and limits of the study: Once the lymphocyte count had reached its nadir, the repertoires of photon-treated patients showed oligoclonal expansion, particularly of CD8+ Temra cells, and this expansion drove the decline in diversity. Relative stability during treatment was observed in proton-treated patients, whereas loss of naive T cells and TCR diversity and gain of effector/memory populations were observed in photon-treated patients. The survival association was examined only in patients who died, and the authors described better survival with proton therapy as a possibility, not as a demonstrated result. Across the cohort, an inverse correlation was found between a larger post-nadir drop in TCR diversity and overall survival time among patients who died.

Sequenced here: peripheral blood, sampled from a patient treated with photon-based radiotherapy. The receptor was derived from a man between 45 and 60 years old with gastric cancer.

The CDR3 in this case is CASSRDPGATNEKLFF. The DNA is as follows: TGCGCCAGCAGTCGGGACCCCGGAGCAACTAATGAAAAACTGTTTTTT. The chain is assembled from TRBV5-1 and TRBJ1-4; the best D guess is TRBD1, with 5 bases matching. The CDR3 sequence holds 16 residues, the cysteine and phenylalanine included. Only the CDR3 region is kept as DNA, spanning 48 bases read in frame from base 1. CDR1 SGHRS and CDR2 YFSETQ are derived from the germline V gene. Between the V and J ends, shortened by 5 bases and 0 bases respectively, the junction contains 14 bases.